This TCR beta chain came from a study of a mutant IDH1 vaccine in newly diagnosed glioma. Whole-study context: In weeks 1, 3, 5, 7, 11, 15, 19 and 23, patients were vaccinated. The study, taken as a whole, reports: Whatever changes occurred in top peripheral T cell clonotypes seemed unrelated to pseudoprogression.

Clones were read by immunoSEQ multiplex PCR, and TCRdb kept only the in-frame ones, dropping some. The profile shows 50,000 to 55,000 clones, just under 80% of them singletons. The time point here: week 5, during vaccination. Doses comprised 300 ug of mutant IDH1 20-mer peptide each, plus topical imiquimod. There were new WHO grade 3 or 4 astrocytomas in the donors, and these were IDH1-mutant and ATRX-lost. For this clone: Its antigen is not identified.

This CDR3 spans 15 amino acids. Germline V gives CDR1 WSHSY, CDR2 SAAADI. Trimming removed 1 base from V and 2 bases from J, with 9 bases in between. The chain carries TRBV10-2 and TRBJ1-3; no clear D. The sample consisted of PBMCs, taken from a glioma patient whose treatment included an IDH1 peptide vaccine. This clonotype was obtained from a middle-aged man with glioma. The chain's CDR3 is CASSEFHTTGNTIYF. The CDR3 DNA reads as TGCGCCAGCAGTGAGTTTCACACCACTGGAAACACCATATATTTT.